Each of the 23 T cell receptor beta chains below was sequenced from the same sample in a study of blood T cell repertoires in COVID-19 (dated by TCRdb to 2020 to 2022). Receptor libraries were prepared by the immunoSEQ multiplex PCR assay. TCRdb's version of the immuneACCESS table is confined to in-frame rearrangements and falls short of the full clone set. An unresolved V gene accounts for under half of the shortfall where checked; the remainder is of unknown origin. A total of 250,000 to 300,000 clones appear in this sample, around 88% of them only once. The biggest ten clones account for approximately 6% of the sample. The sample comprised peripheral blood. All receptors derive from an elderly man with acute or convalescent COVID-19.

This chain links TRBV28 with TRBJ2-7; tentatively, D is TRBD1 (6 bases). V lost 0 bases and J lost 1, with 19 bases in between. Looked up from germline, CDR1 is MDHEN and CDR2 is SYDVKM. The CDR3 is 18 amino acids. CDR3 sequence: CASSLWAQGRRDSYEQYF. The CDR3 nucleotides read TGTGCCAGCAGTTTATGGGCACAGGGCAGGCGAGATTCCTACGAGCAGTACTTC.

A remark on this clone: An end of the junction does not agree with germline; a read error may underlie this. The CDR3 region has the DNA TGCGCCAGCAGCTTTTGGGGGGGCAACGTCCTGACTTTC. Translating gives CASSFWGGNVLTF. The chain uses TRBV5-1 and TRBJ2-6; 7 nucleotides match TRBD2. The length of the CDR3 is 13 residues. Germline loops: CDR1 SGHRS, CDR2 YFSETQ.

This sequence joins TRBV19 and TRBJ2-3; unclear D gene. This CDR3 is built from 12 residues. V lost 5 bases and J lost 4, with 7 bases in between. CDR1 LNHDA and CDR2 SQIVND come from the germline V gene (reference sequence). The CDR3 region is CASSYGSDTQYF. The CDR3 nucleotides read TGTGCCAGTAGTTACGGTTCAGATACGCAGTATTTT.

This clone was detected only once. This chain uses TRBV28 with TRBJ2-7; weak D call: TRBD1 (6 bases). Germline CDR1 is MDHEN and CDR2 is SYDVKM. V lost 4 bases to trimming and J lost 5 bases, with 15 bases between them. The CDR3 has 14 residues. CDR3 nucleotides: TGTGCCAGCAGTTCGCAGGGGCTAAGGGACGAGCAGTACTTC. Its protein product is CASSSQGLRDEQYF.

The chain carries TRBV7-9 and TRBJ2-1; no clear D gene. Per the germline V gene, CDR1 is SEHNR and CDR2 is FQNEAQ (reference sequence). This CDR3 contains 15 residues. V lost 1 base to trimming and J lost 2 bases, with 9 bases between them. Here the CDR3 DNA reads TGTGCCAGCAGCTTAGGTGGGCAGCCCTACAATGAGCAGTTCTTC. Encoded protein: CASSLGGQPYNEQFF.

The chain combines TRBV4-1 with TRBJ1-5; the D is unclear. This CDR3 is 16 amino acids long. Germline loops: CDR1 MGHRA, CDR2 YSYEKL. The V end was cut by 0 bases, the J end by 0 bases, with 9 bases between. For the CDR3, the DNA is TGCGCCAGCAGCCAAGAACCGGTCCTTAGCAATCAGCCCCAGCATTTT. Its translation: CASSQEPVLSNQPQHF.

This rearrangement joins TRBV4-1 to TRBJ2-3; 10 bases line up with TRBD2. Losses at the gene ends were 1 base for V and 1 base for J; bases not matched to a gene: 11. Germline V CDR1 and CDR2: MGHRA, YSYEKL. CDR3 length: 19 residues. The CDR3 nucleotides are TGCGCCAGCAGCCAAGGATCCTATCGCCTAGCGGGGGGCACAGATACGCAGTATTTT. Its translation is CASSQGSYRLAGGTDTQYF.

This clone was seen a single time. The chain uses TRBV7-8 and TRBJ2-7, with 7 bases identical to TRBD1. The CDR3 totals 16 residues. Germline CDR1 and CDR2: SGHVS and FQNEAQ. V lost 3 bases and J lost 2; bases outside the gene matches: 10. CDR3 bases: TGTGCCAGCAGCTTCACGACTACAGGGGTCCCCTACGAGCAGTACTTC. This encodes CASSFTTTGVPYEQYF.

V usage is TRBV9 and J usage is TRBJ2-1; 11 bases fit TRBD2. Germline CDR1 and CDR2: SGDLS and YYNGEE. This CDR3 is 15 amino acids long. With V trimmed by 4 bases and J by 10 bases, 10 bases remained unmatched. The CDR3 region has the DNA TGTGCCAGCAGCTCTGGACTAGCGGGCCCATTCGAGCAGTTCTTC. Translation gives CASSSGLAGPFEQFF.

The chain combines TRBV5-1 with TRBJ1-6; no firm D call. Trimming took 4 bases from V and 8 from J, leaving 22 bases between them. CDR1 and CDR2 from the germline V gene are SGHRS and YFSETQ. The CDR3 totals 17 residues. CDR3 coding DNA: TGCGCCAGCAGCAACGGACTGAGGCCGAGGGAGGATTCACCCCTCCACTTT. It encodes CASSNGLRPREDSPLHF.

In its sample, this clone was seen a few times. The chain joins TRBV7-9 to TRBJ2-5, with D maybe TRBD2 (6 bases). CDR1 SEHNR and CDR2 FQNEAQ come from the germline V gene (reference sequence). The germline V and J ends were trimmed by 1 base and 7 bases, with 13 bases remaining between them. This CDR3 has 14 residues. CDR3 protein: CASSLDTAGGTQYF. The CDR3 nucleotides are TGTGCCAGCAGCTTAGATACTGCCGGGGGGACCCAGTACTTC.

This chain connects TRBV5-1 to TRBJ2-5, with D hard to call. This CDR3 has 15 residues. Trimming took 0 bases from V and 3 from J, leaving 12 bases between them. Germline loops: CDR1 SGHRS, CDR2 YFSETQ. As DNA, the CDR3 is TGCGCCAGCAGCTTGGATCCGACTCCTAAAGAGACCCAGTACTTC. Translated, it gives CASSLDPTPKETQYF.

This clone appeared many times. This chain uses TRBV24-1 with TRBJ1-5, with 8 bases matching TRBD1. Germline CDR1 KGHDR, CDR2 SFDVKD. CDR3 length equals 12 residues. J lost 6 bases, V lost 10 bases, and 4 bases had no gene match. The CDR3 coding sequence is TGTGCCACTCACAGGGGGATTCAGCCCCAGCATTTT. This sequence encodes CATHRGIQPQHF.

This sequence joins TRBV28 and TRBJ1-4; 9 bases agree with TRBD1. J was trimmed by 8 bases and V by 5 bases; bases with no gene match: 6. Germline V gives CDR1 MDHEN, CDR2 SYDVKM. CDR3 length: 14 residues. In DNA, the CDR3 is TGTGCCAGCAGTCCAGACAGGGGGAGGGAAAAACTGTTTTTT. Translated, it gives CASSPDRGREKLFF.

The chain couples TRBV15 to TRBJ2-1; no clear D. The length of the CDR3 is 15 residues. Per germline, CDR1 LNHNV and CDR2 YYDKDF (reference sequence). Trimming left V 7 bases short and J 4 bases short, with 17 bases between. This chain's CDR3 is CATNLGTPGYNEQFF. CDR3 bases: TGTGCCACCAATCTCGGAACTCCGGGTTACAATGAGCAGTTCTTC.

The chain is built from TRBV7-2 and TRBJ1-4; 7 positions match TRBD1. There are 15 residues in the CDR3. CDR1 SGHTA and CDR2 FQGNSA come from the germline V gene. Losses at the gene ends were 5 bases for V and 5 bases for J; bases not matched to a gene: 8. The CDR3 bases are TGTGCCAGCAGCGCGACAGGGCTTGGCAATGAAAAACTGTTTTTT. As protein: CASSATGLGNEKLFF.

The rearrangement joins TRBV3-1 (or the pseudogene TRBV3-2) to TRBJ2-5; 7 bases align to TRBD1. With V trimmed by 4 bases and J by 4 bases, 3 bases remained unmatched. The CDR3 is 13 residues long. Germline assignment: CDR1 LGHDT and CDR2 YNNKEL (reference sequence). This CDR3 is CASSRQGRETQYF. The CDR3 nucleotides are TGTGCCAGCAGCCGACAGGGACGAGAGACCCAGTACTTC.

The gene calls are TRBV14 and TRBJ2-7, with unresolved D. The V end lost 4 bases, the J end lost 2 bases, and 15 bases lay between the germline ends. Germline loops: CDR1 SGHDN, CDR2 FVKESK. This CDR3 region has 15 residues. This CDR3 reads CASSLLSSNTYEQYF. CDR3 bases: TGTGCCAGCAGCCTCCTTAGCAGCAATACCTACGAGCAGTACTTC.

The rearrangement links TRBV27 to TRBJ1-4; D is ambiguous. V dropped 8 bases and J dropped 6 bases, with 16 bases sitting between them. The CDR3 spans 14 residues. Germline CDR1 MNHEY, CDR2 SMNVEV (reference sequence). This CDR3 is CASGLEGGDEKLFF. The CDR3 bases are TGTGCCAGCGGCCTAGAAGGCGGGGATGAAAAACTGTTTTTT.

The chain recombines TRBV5-1 with TRBJ1-1; D call uncertain. Trimming removed 0 bases from V and 1 base from J, with 4 bases in between. CDR1 and CDR2 (germline): SGHRS, YFSETQ. There are 13 residues in the CDR3. CDR3 DNA sequence: TGCGCCAGCAGCTTGGGAGGGAACACTGAAGCTTTCTTT. Protein: CASSLGGNTEAFF.

The gene calls are TRBV19 and TRBJ2-1; D remains unclear. Germline CDR1 reads LNHDA; CDR2 reads SQIVND (reference sequence). V was clipped by 3 bases and J by 7 bases, with 16 bases between them. CDR3 length: 15 residues. In DNA, the CDR3 is TGTGCCAGTAGTATCAATGGCGGCAGCCTAAATGAGCAGTTCTTC. Protein: CASSINGGSLNEQFF.

This clone has only one observation. The chain carries TRBV24-1 and TRBJ1-5; TRBD1 might be the D (5 bases). Trimming took 4 bases from V and 0 from J, leaving 15 bases between them. Germline V gene data show CDR1 as KGHDR and CDR2 as SFDVKD. The CDR3 runs to 17 residues. Here the CDR3 DNA reads TGTGCCACCAGTGAACCGGACACGGGTACTAGCAATCAGCCCCAGCATTTT. It codes for CATSEPDTGTSNQPQHF.

This clone is a singleton in its sample. The V and J genes are TRBV5-1 and TRBJ2-3, with TRBD2 identical over 9 bases. Germline-derived CDR1 and CDR2 are SGHRS and YFSETQ. After removal of 0 bases from V and 3 bases from J, the junction contained 5 bases not matched to a gene. This CDR3 has 16 residues. CDR3 in DNA: TGCGCCAGCAGCTTGGGTCACAGCGGGGGGACAGATACGCAGTATTTT. Translated, it gives CASSLGHSGGTDTQYF.